The 9 T cell receptor beta chains below were found in one sample sequenced in a study of blood T cell repertoires in COVID-19. Measured with immunoSEQ multiplex PCR; TCRdb has only the in-frame clones, and not every one. The sample includes 200,000 to 250,000 clones, 82% seen only once; the top ten take about 3.9%. The sample consisted of peripheral blood. The receptors shown here come from a woman over 75 with acute or convalescent COVID-19.

The chain uses TRBV12-3 or TRBV12-4 and TRBJ1-2, with 7 bases matching TRBD1. The CDR3 has 13 amino acids. The trim removed 2 bases at V and 6 bases at J, leaving 3 bases unmatched. CDR3 amino acids: CASSLSRGDGYTF. The CDR3 nucleotides are TGTGCCAGCAGTTTAAGCAGGGGGGATGGCTACACCTTC.

The chain couples TRBV7-3 to TRBJ1-1; maybe TRBD1 (5 bases). The V and J ends lost 5 bases and 2 bases respectively, with 9 bases between them. The CDR3 sequence is 13 residues long. The germline V gene encodes CDR1 SGHTA and CDR2 FQGTGA. Here the CDR3 DNA reads TGTGCCAGCAGCCAGGGCCATAACACTGAAGCTTTCTTT. As protein: CASSQGHNTEAFF.

This clone was recorded only once. The chain is built from TRBV2 and TRBJ2-1, with 12 bases lining up with TRBD2. Looked up from germline, CDR1 is SNHLY and CDR2 is FYNNEI. The CDR3 runs 16 residues. The J segment lost 6 bases and the V segment lost 5 bases, leaving 8 bases of the junction unmatched. CDR3 protein: CASSPRLAGVSNEQFF. In nucleotides, the CDR3 is TGTGCCAGCAGTCCCCGACTAGCGGGGGTTAGCAATGAGCAGTTCTTC. The entire variable domain, with the rest obtained from reference TRBV2 and TRBJ2-1, is as follows: EPEVTQTPSHQVTQMGQEVILRCVPISNHLYFYWYRQILGQKVEFLVSFYNNEISEKSEIFDDQFSVERPDGSNFTLKIRSTKLEDSAMYFCASSPRLAGVSNEQFFGPGTRLTVL.

The chain uses TRBV5-1 and TRBJ1-1; TRBD1 agrees at 9 bases. Germline lookup yields CDR1 SGHRS and CDR2 YFSETQ. There are 15 residues in the CDR3. V dropped 4 bases and J dropped 1; count of bases not matched to a gene: 5. CDR3: CASSAGQGTNTEAFF. DNA of the CDR3: TGCGCCAGCAGCGCCGGACAGGGGACGAACACTGAAGCTTTCTTT.

The chain is built from TRBV29-1 and TRBJ2-7; 9 nucleotides line up with TRBD2. The CDR3 runs 15 residues. V gave up 0 bases and J gave up 3 bases; unmatched junction bases: 6. Germline-derived CDR1 and CDR2 are SQVTM and ANQGSEA. For the CDR3, the DNA is TGCAGCGTTGAAGAATCGAGCGGGGGGAGCTACGAGCAGTACTTC. Translating it yields CSVEESSGGSYEQYF.

The chain combines TRBV6-6 with TRBJ2-1; D possibly corresponds to TRBD1 (6 bases). With 2 bases removed from V and 8 bases from J, the gap between germline ends came to 16 bases. Germline V gene lookup returns CDR1 MNHNY and CDR2 SVGAGI (reference sequence). The CDR3 sequence is 15 residues long. The CDR3: CASSYEQGAPYEQFF. The CDR3, as DNA: TGTGCCAGCAGTTACGAACAGGGTGCTCCCTATGAGCAGTTCTTC.

The rearrangement joins TRBV5-1 to TRBJ1-2; TRBD1 matches 7 bases. With 4 bases clipped from V and 1 base from J, the junction kept 13 bases outside the gene matches. The CDR3 covers 17 residues. Germline V gene data show CDR1 as SGHRS and CDR2 as YFSETQ. In nucleotides, the CDR3 is TGCGCCAGCAGCCAGGGGACAGAGAGCCATGATAACTATGGCTACACCTTC. It translates to CASSQGTESHDNYGYTF.

The rearrangement joins TRBV6-6 to TRBJ1-2, with 10 bases matching TRBD1. The V gene's germline CDR1 is MNHNY and CDR2 SVGAGI (reference sequence). V was pared by 6 bases and J by 2 bases, with 6 bases of the junction left unmatched. CDR3 length: 15 residues. CDR3 sequence: CASRGDRGYNYGYTF. CDR3 DNA: TGTGCCAGCAGAGGGGACAGGGGATACAACTATGGCTACACCTTC.

This chain connects TRBV5-1 to TRBJ2-7; 8 positions match TRBD1. Germline V gives CDR1 SGHRS, CDR2 YFSETQ. V shed 0 bases and J 5 bases; nucleotides not matched to a gene: 7. The CDR3 covers 15 residues. The CDR3 protein is CASSLGRTGPDEQYF. The DNA of the CDR3 is TGCGCCAGCAGCTTGGGTCGGACAGGGCCTGACGAGCAGTACTTC. Based on the CDR3 plus reference TRBV5-1 and TRBJ2-7, the full variable domain is KAGVTQTPRYLIKTRGQQVTLSCSPISGHRSVSWYQQTPGQGLQFLFEYFSETQRNKGNFPGRFSGRQFSNSRSEMNVSTLELGDSALYLCASSLGRTGPDEQYFGPGTRLTVT.